This TCR beta chain stems from a study of spatial heterogeneity in lung cancer. Germline loops: CDR1 KGHSH, CDR2 LQKENI. Trimming took off 3 bases at V and 7 bases at J, with 12 bases between the two ends. The CDR3 contains 14 residues. This clonotype was counted at least ten times. Time point indicated: blood at routine non-recurrence follow-up after resection. The authors sequenced whole RNA from tumor, nontumor lung or frozen PBMC without sorting. Every TCR cDNA molecule bore a unique molecular identifier. TCRdb analysed the 5' RACE reads with MiXCR anew, one entry per CDR3 protein. The table shows tens of thousands of distinct CDR3 sequences, with 6% to 8.5% occurring only once.

This chain links TRBV18 with TRBJ2-2; perhaps D is TRBD1 or TRBD2 (5 bases each). The sequence was collected from a female donor with early-stage non-small cell lung cancer. The material sequenced was PBMCs, taken at follow-up. CDR3: CASSPGTAGGELFF. The CDR3 bases are TGTGCCAGCTCACCCGGGACCGCAGGCGGGGAGCTGTTTTTT.